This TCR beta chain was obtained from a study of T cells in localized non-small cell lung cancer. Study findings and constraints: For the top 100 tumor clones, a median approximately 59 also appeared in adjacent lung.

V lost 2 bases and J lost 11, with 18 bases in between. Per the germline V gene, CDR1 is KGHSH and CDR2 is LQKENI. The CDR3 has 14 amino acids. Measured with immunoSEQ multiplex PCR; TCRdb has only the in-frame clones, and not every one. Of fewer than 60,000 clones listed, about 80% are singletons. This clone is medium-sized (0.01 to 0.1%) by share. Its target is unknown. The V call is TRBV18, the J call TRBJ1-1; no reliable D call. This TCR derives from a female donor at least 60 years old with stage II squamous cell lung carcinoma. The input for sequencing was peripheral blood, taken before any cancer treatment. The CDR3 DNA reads TGTGCCAGCTCACCAGAAAACAGAGGGTCGACGGCTTTCTTT. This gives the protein CASSPENRGSTAFF.